The rows below give T cell receptor beta chains drawn from one sample of a study of cytomegalovirus exposure and HLA in healthy donors. The method was immunoSEQ multiplex PCR; TCRdb's version includes in-frame clones alone and lacks a portion of them. This sample has 150,000 to 200,000 clones, with roughly 91% found just once. Input material: PBMCs. Every receptor here comes from a man aged 18 to 35 in good health and CMV-seropositive. The CDR3 runs from the conserved cysteine through the conserved F or W. A D gene is named only where the DNA matches it firmly. Clone size is shown for a subset of rows, as once, few, many or a class of expanded clone.

>TRBJ2-7|-|-|TRBV4-2|14
CASSQENGRSEQYF
TGTGCCAGCAGCCAAGAAAACGGGAGATCCGAGCAGTACTTC
>TRBJ2-2|TRBD1|-|TRBV7-6|16
CASTDGQGGLTGELFF
TGTGCCAGCACCGACGGACAGGGAGGTCTCACCGGGGAGCTGTTTTTT
>TRBJ1-2|-|-|TRBV6-6|13
CASAGRADYGYTF
TGTGCCAGCGCCGGCAGGGCGGACTATGGCTACACCTTC
>TRBJ2-7|-|once|TRBV7-9|16
CASSLGVREIDYEQYF
TGTGCCAGCAGCTTAGGAGTACGGGAAATTGACTACGAGCAGTACTTC
>TRBJ2-3|TRBD1|-|TRBV5-5|15
CASSIQGHHTDTQYF
TGTGCCAGCAGCATACAGGGGCACCACACAGATACGCAGTATTTT
>TRBJ2-7|TRBD1|-|TRBV5-1|15
CASSLIGTEDTEQYF
TGCGCCAGCAGCTTGATCGGGACAGAGGACACTGAGCAGTACTTC
>TRBJ2-7|TRBD2|-|TRBV5-6|18
CASSPTFSRLAEPGEQYF
TGTGCCAGCAGCCCAACATTCTCGAGACTAGCAGAACCGGGTGAGCAGTACTTC
>TRBJ1-5|-|few|TRBV27|14
CASSLYYSNQPQHF
TGTGCCAGCAGCCTATATTATAGCAATCAGCCCCAGCATTTT
>TRBJ2-1|TRBD1|-|TRBV7-9|15
CASSTGQATYNEQFF
TGTGCCAGCAGCACGGGACAGGCCACCTACAATGAGCAGTTCTTC
>TRBJ2-1|-|-|TRBV18|18
CASSPSQVILDSYNEQFF
TGTGCCAGCTCACCATCACAGGTTATCTTGGACTCCTACAATGAGCAGTTCTTC
>TRBJ1-1|TRBD1|-|TRBV28|15
CASSSGQGAYTEAFF
TGTGCCAGCAGTTCAGGACAGGGGGCTTACACTGAAGCTTTCTTT
>TRBJ1-3|TRBD1|-|TRBV28|14
CASSTGQGLDTIYF
TGTGCCAGCAGCACCGGACAGGGGCTTGACACCATATATTTT
>TRBJ2-3|-|-|TRBV5-1|13
CASSLQGTDTQYF
TGCGCCAGCAGCTTACAGGGCACAGATACGCAGTATTTT
>TRBJ2-3|-|-|TRBV29-1|15
CSVEGVGAVTDTQYF
TGCAGCGTTGAAGGGGTGGGGGCGGTCACAGATACGCAGTATTTT